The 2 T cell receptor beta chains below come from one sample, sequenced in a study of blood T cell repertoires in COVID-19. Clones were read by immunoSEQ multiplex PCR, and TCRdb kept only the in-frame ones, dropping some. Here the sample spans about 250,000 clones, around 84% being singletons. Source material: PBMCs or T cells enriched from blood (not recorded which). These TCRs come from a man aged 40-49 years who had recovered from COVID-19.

CDR3: CASSLGSGVHEQFF. Here the CDR3 DNA reads TGTGCCAGCAGCTTAGGTTCAGGGGTCCATGAGCAGTTCTTC. The chain links TRBV11-3 to TRBJ2-1, with D perhaps matching TRBD1 (6 bases). V lost 1 base, J lost 8 bases, and 12 bases lay in between. CDR3 size: 14 residues. Germline V gene lookup returns CDR1 SGHNT and CDR2 YENEEA.

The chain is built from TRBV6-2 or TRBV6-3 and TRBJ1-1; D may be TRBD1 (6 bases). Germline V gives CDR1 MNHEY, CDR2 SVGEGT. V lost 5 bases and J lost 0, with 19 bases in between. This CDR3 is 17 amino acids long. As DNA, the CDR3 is TGTGCCAGCAGTCGGGACACCTCACCGCCCCTGAACACTGAAGCTTTCTTT. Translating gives CASSRDTSPPLNTEAFF.